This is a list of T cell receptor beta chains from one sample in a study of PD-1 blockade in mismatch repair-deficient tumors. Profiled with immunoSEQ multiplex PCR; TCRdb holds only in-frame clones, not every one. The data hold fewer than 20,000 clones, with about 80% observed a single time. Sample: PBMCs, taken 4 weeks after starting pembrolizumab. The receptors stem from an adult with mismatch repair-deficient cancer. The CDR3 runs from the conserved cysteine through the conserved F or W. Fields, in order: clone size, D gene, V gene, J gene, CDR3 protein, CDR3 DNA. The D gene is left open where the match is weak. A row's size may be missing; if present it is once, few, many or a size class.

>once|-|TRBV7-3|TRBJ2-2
CASSPLNTGELFF
TGTGCCAGCAGCCCCTTGAACACCGGGGAGCTGTTTTTT
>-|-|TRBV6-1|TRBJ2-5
CASTKGTQGTQYF
TGTGCCAGCACAAAGGGGACTCAGGGGACCCAGTACTTC
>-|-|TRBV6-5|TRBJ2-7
CASSSLNEQYF
TGTGCCAGCAGTTCTCTAAACGAGCAGTACTTC
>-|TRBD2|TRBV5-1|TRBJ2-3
CASSLGTTSVFLPDTQYF
TGCGCCAGCAGCTTAGGGACGACTAGCGTGTTTCTTCCGGATACGCAGTATTTT
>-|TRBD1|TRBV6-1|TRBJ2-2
CASSDRDSENTGELFF
TGTGCCAGCAGTGACCGGGACAGTGAAAACACCGGGGAGCTGTTTTTT
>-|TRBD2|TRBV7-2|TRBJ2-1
CAKAGTSGSPQFF
TGTGCCAAAGCCGGGACTAGCGGGAGTCCGCAGTTCTTC
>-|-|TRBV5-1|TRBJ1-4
CASSTGLGGEKLFF
TGCGCCAGCAGCACCGGGCTCGGAGGTGAAAAACTGTTTTTT
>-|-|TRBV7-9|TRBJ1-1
CASSLGLARGTEAFF
TGTGCCAGCAGCTTAGGCCTGGCACGAGGCACTGAAGCTTTCTTT
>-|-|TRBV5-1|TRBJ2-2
CASSSPGAGSSGELFF
TGCGCCAGCAGCTCCCCGGGAGCAGGTTCTTCCGGGGAGCTGTTTTTT
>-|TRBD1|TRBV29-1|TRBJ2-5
CSVAGDRGNQETQYF
TGCAGCGTTGCCGGAGACAGGGGAAATCAAGAGACCCAGTACTTC
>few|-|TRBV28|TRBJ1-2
CASSFPDRIGYTF
TGTGCCAGCTCTTTTCCTGACAGGATAGGCTACACCTTC
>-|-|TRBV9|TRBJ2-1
CASSPQGSYNEQFF
TGTGCCAGCAGCCCCCAGGGTTCCTACAATGAGCAGTTCTTC
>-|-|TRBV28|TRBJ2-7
CASSSIRDSAYEQYF
TGTGCCAGCAGTTCTATACGGGACTCCGCCTACGAGCAGTACTTC
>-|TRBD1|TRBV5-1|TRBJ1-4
CASSLKGALGNEKLFF
TGCGCCAGCAGCTTAAAGGGGGCCCTGGGGAATGAAAAACTGTTTTTT
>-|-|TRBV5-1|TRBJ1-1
CASSLNRENTEAFF
TGCGCCAGCAGCTTAAACAGGGAGAACACTGAAGCTTTCTTT
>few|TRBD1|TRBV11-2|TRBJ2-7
CASSLDYRGPYEQYF
TGTGCCAGCAGCTTAGATTACAGGGGTCCCTACGAGCAGTACTTC
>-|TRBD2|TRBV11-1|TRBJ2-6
CASSKQGTSGSAGANVLTF
TGTGCCAGCAGCAAACAGGGAACTAGCGGGAGTGCTGGGGCCAACGTCCTGACTTTC
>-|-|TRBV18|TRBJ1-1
CASSTRRGRRQETAEAFF
TGTGCCAGCTCCACCAGGAGGGGTAGACGACAAGAAACGGCTGAAGCTTTCTTT
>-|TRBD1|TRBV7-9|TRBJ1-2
CASSAGQSYGYTF
TGTGCCAGCAGCGCGGGACAGAGCTATGGCTACACCTTC
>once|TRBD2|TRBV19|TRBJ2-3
CASSMERLAGGSTDTQYF
TGTGCCAGTAGTATGGAAAGACTAGCGGGAGGATCCACAGATACGCAGTATTTT
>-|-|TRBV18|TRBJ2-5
CASSQYVETQYF
TGTGCCAGCTCACAATATGTAGAGACCCAGTACTTC
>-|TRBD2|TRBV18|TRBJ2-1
CASSPPVGQSLAGLSYNEQFF
TGTGCCAGCTCACCACCGGTAGGGCAGTCCCTAGCGGGCCTCTCCTACAATGAGCAGTTCTTC
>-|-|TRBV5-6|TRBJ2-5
CASSENPLAPQETQYF
TGTGCCAGCAGCGAAAACCCCCTAGCGCCTCAAGAGACCCAGTACTTC
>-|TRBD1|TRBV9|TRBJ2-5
CASSVGTGSRETQYF
TGTGCCAGCAGCGTCGGGACAGGGTCGCGGGAGACCCAGTACTTC
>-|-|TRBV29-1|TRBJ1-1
CSVEGQMNTEAFF
TGCAGCGTCGAAGGACAAATGAACACTGAAGCTTTCTTT
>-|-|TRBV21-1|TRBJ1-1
CASSKGVFDAPGYTEAFF
TGTGCCAGCAGCAAAGGAGTTTTTGACGCGCCCGGGTACACTGAAGCTTTCTTT
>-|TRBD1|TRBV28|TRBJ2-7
CASSPPDREVDYEQYF
TGTGCCAGCAGTCCCCCGGACAGGGAAGTTGACTACGAGCAGTACTTC